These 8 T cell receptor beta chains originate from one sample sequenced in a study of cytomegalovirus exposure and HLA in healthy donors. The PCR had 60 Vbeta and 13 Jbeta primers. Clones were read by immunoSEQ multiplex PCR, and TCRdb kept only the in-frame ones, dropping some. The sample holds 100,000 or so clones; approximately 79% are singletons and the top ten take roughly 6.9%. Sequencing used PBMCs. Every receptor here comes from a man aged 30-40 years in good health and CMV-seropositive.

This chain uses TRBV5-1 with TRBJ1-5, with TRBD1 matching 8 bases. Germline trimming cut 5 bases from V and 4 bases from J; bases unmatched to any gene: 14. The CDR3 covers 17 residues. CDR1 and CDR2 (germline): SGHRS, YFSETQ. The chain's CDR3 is CASSFGPDRGSNQPQHF. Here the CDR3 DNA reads TGCGCCAGCAGTTTTGGCCCTGACAGGGGTTCTAATCAGCCCCAGCATTTT.

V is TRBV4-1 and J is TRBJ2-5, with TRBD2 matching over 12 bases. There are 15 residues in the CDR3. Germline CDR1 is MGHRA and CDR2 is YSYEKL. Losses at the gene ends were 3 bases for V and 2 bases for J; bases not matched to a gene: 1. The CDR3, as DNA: TGCGCCAGCAGCCAGGGACTAGCGGGTCAAGAGACCCAGTACTTC. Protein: CASSQGLAGQETQYF.

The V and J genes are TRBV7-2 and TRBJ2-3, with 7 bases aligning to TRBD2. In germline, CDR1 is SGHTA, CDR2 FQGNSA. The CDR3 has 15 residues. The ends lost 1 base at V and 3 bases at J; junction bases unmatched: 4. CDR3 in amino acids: CASSLGAGETDTQYF. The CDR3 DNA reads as TGTGCCAGCAGCTTAGGGGCGGGGGAAACAGATACGCAGTATTTT.

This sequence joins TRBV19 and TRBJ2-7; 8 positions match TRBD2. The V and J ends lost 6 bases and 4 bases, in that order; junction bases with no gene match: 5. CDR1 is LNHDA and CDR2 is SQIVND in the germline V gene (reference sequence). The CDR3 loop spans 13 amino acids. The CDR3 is CASRGTSLYEQYF. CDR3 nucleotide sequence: TGTGCCAGTAGGGGGACTAGTTTGTACGAGCAGTACTTC.

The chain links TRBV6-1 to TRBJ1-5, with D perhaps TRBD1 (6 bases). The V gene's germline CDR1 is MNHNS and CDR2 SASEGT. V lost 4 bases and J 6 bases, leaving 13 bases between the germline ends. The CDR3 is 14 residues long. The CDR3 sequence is CASSVDEGVQPQHF. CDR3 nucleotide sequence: TGTGCCAGCAGTGTGGATGAGGGGGTTCAGCCCCAGCATTTT.

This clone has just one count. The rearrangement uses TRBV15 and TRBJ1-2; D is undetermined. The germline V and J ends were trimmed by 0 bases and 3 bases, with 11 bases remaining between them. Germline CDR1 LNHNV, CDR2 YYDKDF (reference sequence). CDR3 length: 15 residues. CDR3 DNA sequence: TGTGCCACCAGCAGAGAACAGACCCTTTACTATGGCTACACCTTC. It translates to CATSREQTLYYGYTF.

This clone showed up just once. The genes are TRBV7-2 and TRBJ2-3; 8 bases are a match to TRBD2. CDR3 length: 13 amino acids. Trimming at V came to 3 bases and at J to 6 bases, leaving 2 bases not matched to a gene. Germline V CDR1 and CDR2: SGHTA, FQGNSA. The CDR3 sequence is CASSFGGGDTQYF. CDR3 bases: TGTGCCAGCAGCTTCGGGGGGGGCGATACGCAGTATTTT.

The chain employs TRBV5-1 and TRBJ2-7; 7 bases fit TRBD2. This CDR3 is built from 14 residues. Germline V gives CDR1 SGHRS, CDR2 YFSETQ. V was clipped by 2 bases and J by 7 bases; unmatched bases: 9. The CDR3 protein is CASSFHKPGGEQYF. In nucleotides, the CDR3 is TGCGCCAGCAGCTTTCACAAACCCGGGGGGGAGCAGTACTTC.